This T cell receptor beta chain derives from a study of human T cells and chemical hapten exposure. Study results and limitations: DPC sensitization produced no change in TCRs with frequency above 1 in 1000.

Individual cDNA molecules in this library carried unique molecular identifiers. Original processing notes: A per-sample median of roughly 96,000 TCRs was observed, with counts ranging from roughly 20,000 to 750,000. TCRdb re-called the RACE reads with MiXCR, one entry per CDR3 protein. The V and J calls come from TCRdb's annotation, not from the publication. The sample comprises some 31,000 distinct CDR3 sequences, 4.5% to 5.5% of which are singletons, and over 10% rests with the top ten. This clonotype was counted at least ten times. Antigen specificity is unknown. The time point denotes: healthy volunteer bleed at 6 weeks. Unfractionated whole blood yielded total RNA. Germline loops: CDR1 SGHAT, CDR2 FQNNGV. Trimming removed 5 bases from V and 3 bases from J, with 11 bases in between. This CDR3 is built from 13 residues.

Material: whole blood. This chain uses TRBV11-2 with TRBJ2-7, with a possible D match to TRBD2 (5 bases). This clonotype was obtained from a human donor in good health. Some clones in this sample may be carry-over from other donors' samples. CDR3 region: CASSPSGLYEQYF. The DNA of the CDR3 is TGTGCCAGCAGCCCATCCGGACTCTACGAGCAGTACTTC.